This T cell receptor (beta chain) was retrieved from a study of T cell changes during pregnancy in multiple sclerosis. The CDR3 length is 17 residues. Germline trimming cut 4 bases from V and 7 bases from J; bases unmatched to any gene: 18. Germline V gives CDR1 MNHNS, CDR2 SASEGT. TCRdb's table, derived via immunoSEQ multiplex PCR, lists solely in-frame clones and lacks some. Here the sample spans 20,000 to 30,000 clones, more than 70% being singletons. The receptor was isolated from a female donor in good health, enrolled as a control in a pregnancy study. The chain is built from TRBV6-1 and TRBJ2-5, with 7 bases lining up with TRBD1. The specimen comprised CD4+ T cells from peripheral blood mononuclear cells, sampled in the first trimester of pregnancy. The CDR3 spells CASSVKSDRTVWGTQYF. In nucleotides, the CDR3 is TGTGCCAGCAGTGTTAAATCGGACAGGACCGTGTGGGGGACCCAGTACTTC.